This T cell receptor (beta chain) was found in a study of T cell changes during pregnancy in multiple sclerosis (dated by TCRdb to 2018 to 2020). Concerning the study at large: The study examined how the T cell repertoire changed over the course of pregnancy in women with multiple sclerosis.

Comments on this clone: Its cognate antigen has yet to be identified. Base quality data are lacking; no much larger clone is found one base away.

Trimming takes 6 bases from V and 0 bases from J, and the germline ends sit 12 bases apart. The CDR3 runs 16 amino acids, cysteine and phenylalanine included. CDR3 DNA is the only sequence kept; it has 48 bases, read in frame from the first base. The germline V gene (reference sequence) sets CDR1 to LNHNV and CDR2 to YYDKDF. The library was made by the immunoSEQ multiplex PCR assay. This immuneACCESS table, as held by TCRdb, lists in-frame sequences with V and J called but not all clones. Of the missing ones, under half trace to an unresolved V gene in checked studies; the others have no known cause. Within this sample are about 20,000 clones, with about nine tenths of them counted one time only. The leading ten clones occupy around 0.57% of the sample.

Sequences were derived from CD4+ T cells from peripheral blood mononuclear cells, sampled after pregnancy. This clonotype originated in a female donor in good health, enrolled as a control in a pregnancy study. The chain employs TRBV15 and TRBJ2-6; TRBD1 is possibly the D segment (5 matching bases). The bases read TGTGCCACCAGGGGCAGGGTCTTCTCTGGGGCCAACGTCCTGACTTTC. Protein translation: CATRGRVFSGANVLTF.